What follows is one T cell receptor (beta chain) and its context. These data come from a study of CD8 T cells in Susac syndrome. The ends lost 6 bases at V and 2 bases at J; junction bases unmatched: 11. CDR3 length: 16 amino acids. Germline lookup yields CDR1 DFQATT and CDR2 SNEGSKA (reference sequence). The authors reverse transcribed about 0.5 to 1 ug RNA with random hexamers. MiXCR, applied by TCRdb to the immunoSEQ multiplex PCR reads, yields one record per CDR3 protein. The table shows 180,000 or so distinct CDR3 sequences, with roughly 94% occurring only once. The sequenced material came from CD4+ T cells from PBMCs. This TCR came from a human donor in good health. This chain uses TRBV20-1 with TRBJ2-4; 9 nucleotides match TRBD1. Here the CDR3 reads CSASRDRVGTKNIQYF. The CDR3 region has the DNA TGCAGTGCGAGCCGGGACAGGGTCGGAACCAAAAACATTCAGTACTTC.